The source of this T cell receptor (beta chain) is a study of T cell responses to AZD1222 COVID-19 vaccine (dated by TCRdb to the early 2020s). Background on the whole study: AZD1222 recipients given second doses at about 4 weeks or at about 12 weeks were pooled, since spike-specific TCR depth and breadth were not found to differ between the two schedules. A total of approximately 230 trial participants underwent TCR sequencing, of whom roughly 210 received two doses of AZD1222 and about 25 received two doses of the MenACWY control vaccine. Trial participants were enrolled into age subgroups of 18-55, 56-69 and 70-plus years, which contained roughly 150, 30 and 60 TCR-sequenced participants, respectively. Broad study findings and their caveats: Nearly half of unique spike-specific TCRs reportedly recognized epitopes outside regions mutated in the B.1.351 and B.1.1.7 variants. The 56-69-year group was small, and its depth increase did not reach significance, likely because of low power. The whole spike protein was spanned by vaccine-associated CD4 TCRs, and dominant responses were seen in regions 160-218 and 743-854. Most participants were white British and females outnumbered males, and the authors suggested that clonal diversity may have been underestimated. Only five or six AZD1222 recipients were SARS-CoV-2 seropositive at baseline, limiting conclusions about previously exposed vaccinees. Because no day 14 peak-response samples were available, the repertoires could be characterized only after the peak T cell response. After two AZD1222 doses, both the breadth and the depth of spike-specific TCRs were significantly higher than at day 0 and than in MenACWY recipients.

In this sample, this clone turned up a few times. Its cognate antigen has yet to be identified. One base away there is no much larger clone; base qualities are not given. In the paper's terms, the time point label means: baseline before first vaccination. The vaccinee samples were drawn from two UK trials, COV001 and COV002, one of which was a single-blind randomized controlled phase 2/3 trial testing AZD1222 (ChAdOx1 nCoV-19) in healthy adults. For TCRbeta chain sequencing, PBMC samples were collected from trial participants at day 0 and at day 28 after the second dose. The CDR3 regions of human TCRbeta chains were analyzed by immunosequencing. Processing in the source paper ran as follows. TCRs in the repertoires were compared against a reference library of SARS-CoV-2-specific TCRs that had been generated with the MIRA antigen-specificity platform. Breadth was defined as the fraction of unique TCRs that were SARS-CoV-2-associated. Depth was defined as the fraction of total T cells that were SARS-CoV-2-associated. Using the MIRA data, each spike-specific TCR was assigned both to the spike region to which the TCR was reactive and to a CD4 or CD8 class. Log10-transformed breadth and depth values were compared by one-way ANOVA with Sidak's multiple comparisons tests. The source is immuneACCESS, and TCRdb retained only in-frame sequences with V and J called. Part of the clones is not carried over; for the studies checked, unresolved V genes explain less than half of this, and the remainder is unexplained. V, J and clone size reflect that table, while D and trimming were determined from the DNA. The sample table contains 95,000 to 150,000 clones; only one count was recorded for about 88% of them. The ten largest clones represent about 10% of the sample.

The specimen was peripheral blood, collected on day 0 of AZD1222 vaccination. This clonotype originated in an adult in good health.

The CDR3 protein is CASSLAAGYEQYF. The DNA is as follows: TGCGCCAGCAGCTTGGCCGCAGGCTACGAGCAGTACTTC. This receptor chain uses TRBV5-1 and TRBJ2-7; the D gene cannot be named for sure. Based on the germline V gene, the CDR1 and CDR2 sequences are SGHRS and YFSETQ. Trimming takes 0 bases from V and 3 bases from J, and the germline ends sit 7 bases apart. The CDR3 holds 13 amino acids from the cysteine to the phenylalanine. The kept DNA is CDR3 alone, 39 bases in frame from the first base.